A selection of T cell receptor beta chains follows, all from one sample in a study of T-cell memory formation after mild COVID-19. Using its own MiXCR run on the 5' RACE reads, TCRdb lists one record per CDR3 protein. The profile shows 350,000 or so distinct CDR3 sequences, 13% of them singletons. The sequencing input was PBMCs or a T cell subset sorted from them (not recorded which). Receptors were obtained from a man between 18 and 29 years old who had mild COVID-19 (a few samples of this study predate the infection). Cell type and time point are not known. CDR3s include the opening cysteine and the closing phenylalanine or tryptophan. Each record gives: V gene, D gene, clone size, J gene, CDR3 protein, CDR3 DNA. A D gene is named only where the DNA matches it firmly. Part of the rows lack a size; the others show once, few, many or a class for expanded clones.

TRBV11-2	TRBD2	-	TRBJ2-7	CASSLVSSGGAYEQYF	TGTGCCAGCAGCTTAGTTTCCAGCGGGGGGGCCTACGAGCAGTACTTC
TRBV7-2	-	few	TRBJ1-1	CASSLVGGGRLNTEAFF	TGTGCCAGCAGCTTAGTAGGGGGGGGCAGACTGAACACTGAAGCTTTCTTT
TRBV28	-	many	TRBJ2-3	CASSEDRASTDTQYF	TGTGCCAGCAGTGAGGACAGAGCTAGCACAGATACGCAGTATTTT
TRBV4-2	-	many	TRBJ2-5	CASSQDPGGQETQYF	TGTGCCAGCAGCCAAGACCCGGGCGGGCAAGAGACCCAGTACTTC
TRBV6-5	-	few	TRBJ1-2	CASSYSNDGYTF	TGTGCCAGCAGTTACTCGAATGATGGCTACACCTTC
TRBV7-3	TRBD1	few	TRBJ2-6	CASSSSTGGLSGANVLTF	TGTGCCAGCAGCTCCTCAACAGGGGGCCTTTCTGGGGCCAACGTCCTGACTTTC
TRBV5-1	-	-	TRBJ1-1	CASSSLNETPEAFF	TGCGCCAGCAGCTCGCTAAATGAGACCCCTGAAGCTTTCTTT
TRBV5-5	-	few	TRBJ2-3	CASSLAVLGLTSTDTQYF	TGTGCCAGCAGCTTGGCAGTTTTAGGACTAACTAGCACAGATACGCAGTATTTT
TRBV5-1	-	few	TRBJ1-1	CASSMGIEAFF	TGCGCCAGCAGCATGGGGATTGAAGCTTTCTTT
TRBV7-9	TRBD1	-	TRBJ1-5	CASSSISTGKFNQPQHF	TGTGCCAGCAGCTCAATTTCGACAGGGAAGTTCAATCAGCCCCAGCATTTT
TRBV7-6	-	few	TRBJ2-1	CASSPWAGSYNEQFF	TGTGCCAGCAGCCCCTGGGCGGGGTCCTACAATGAGCAGTTCTTC
TRBV6-2/TRBV6-3	-	-	TRBJ1-6	CASRHPRPNSPLHF	TGTGCCAGCAGACACCCCCGACCGAATTCACCCCTCCACTTT
TRBV5-6	TRBD2	-	TRBJ2-1	CASSFVGGGGNEQFF	TGTGCCAGCAGCTTTGTCGGCGGGGGAGGCAATGAGCAGTTCTTC
TRBV18	-	-	TRBJ2-4	CASSPADRNQYF	TGTGCCAGCTCACCCGCGGACAGAAACCAGTACTTC
TRBV4-2	-	few	TRBJ1-3	CASSPRRAGISGNTIYF	TGTGCCAGCAGCCCTCGCCGTGCGGGGATCTCTGGAAACACCATATATTTT
TRBV12-3/TRBV12-4	-	-	TRBJ1-3	CASESSGNTIYF	TGTGCCAGTGAGAGCTCTGGAAACACCATATATTTT
TRBV24-1	-	-	TRBJ2-3	CATSAPKQGRDTQYF	TGTGCCACCAGTGCACCCAAACAGGGACGGGATACGCAGTATTTT
TRBV3-1	TRBD1	few	TRBJ1-3	CASSRRTGSSGNTIF	TGTGCCAGCAGCCGACGGACAGGCTCATCCGGAAACACCATATTT
TRBV6-6	TRBD2	-	TRBJ2-2	CASSYLAGGHPGELFF	TGTGCCAGCAGTTATCTAGCGGGGGGGCACCCCGGGGAGCTGTTTTTT
TRBV29-1	-	-	TRBJ2-3	CSWVGAVTDTQYF	TGCAGCTGGGTAGGGGCGGTAACGGATACGCAGTATTTT
TRBV6-6	TRBD1	-	TRBJ2-1	CASTKTGGNEQFF	TGTGCCAGCACCAAGACAGGGGGGAATGAGCAGTTCTTC
TRBV5-4	-	few	TRBJ2-1	CASSRPLDEQFF	TGTGCCAGCAGCCGCCCCCTCGATGAGCAGTTCTTC
TRBV19	-	-	TRBJ2-1	CASSNVGGFNEQFF	TGTGCCAGTAGTAACGTTGGGGGTTTCAATGAGCAGTTCTTC
TRBV20-1	TRBD1	-	TRBJ1-1	CSASRTGDMNTEAFF	TGCAGTGCTAGCCGGACAGGGGACATGAACACTGAAGCTTTCTTT
TRBV18	TRBD1	many	TRBJ1-1	CASSAGQANTEAFF	TGTGCCAGCTCAGCGGGACAGGCGAACACTGAAGCTTTCTTT
TRBV11-2	-	-	TRBJ2-1	CASSLGADPYNEQFF	TGTGCCAGCAGCTTAGGAGCGGACCCTTACAATGAGCAGTTCTTC
TRBV6-5	TRBD1	few	TRBJ1-2	CASTPNGQGNGYTF	TGTGCCAGCACCCCCAATGGACAGGGGAATGGCTACACCTTC
TRBV6-5	-	-	TRBJ1-1	CASRTGYTEAFF	TGTGCCAGCAGAACAGGCTACACTGAAGCTTTCTTT
TRBV6-5	-	many	TRBJ2-5	CASSYGSQETQYF	TGTGCCAGCAGCTATGGGAGCCAAGAGACCCAGTACTTC
TRBV7-3	-	-	TRBJ2-2	CASSQRIAGELFF	TGTGCCAGCAGCCAGAGGATAGCCGGGGAGCTGTTTTTT
TRBV20-1	TRBD2	-	TRBJ2-1	CSARPSGVPYNEQFF	TGCAGTGCTAGACCTAGCGGGGTCCCCTACAATGAGCAGTTCTTC
TRBV15	-	many	TRBJ1-4	CATSRDRAWDEKLFF	TGTGCCACCAGCAGAGACAGGGCCTGGGATGAAAAACTGTTTTTT
TRBV20-1	TRBD2	-	TRBJ2-5	CSARDLAGGQETQYF	TGCAGTGCTAGAGATCTAGCGGGGGGTCAAGAGACCCAGTACTTC
TRBV15	TRBD1	-	TRBJ2-7	CATSRDRPNSYEQYF	TGTGCCACCAGCAGGGACAGGCCTAACTCCTACGAGCAGTACTTC
TRBV9	-	many	TRBJ2-3	CASSVDKDTQYF	TGCGCCAGCAGCGTTGACAAGGATACGCAGTATTTT
TRBV7-9	TRBD1	few	TRBJ2-1	CASSSDRESNEQFF	TGTGCCAGCAGCTCGGACAGGGAGAGCAATGAGCAGTTCTTC
TRBV7-9	-	many	TRBJ2-1	CASSLEAAGSSYNEQFF	TGTGCCAGCAGCTTAGAGGCAGCCGGTAGCTCCTACAATGAGCAGTTCTTC
TRBV4-1	-	-	TRBJ2-3	CASSQVMLTDTQYF	TGCGCCAGCAGCCAAGTGATGTTGACAGATACGCAGTATTTT
TRBV4-2	-	many	TRBJ2-1	CASSRALEQFF	TGTGCCAGCAGCCGCGCTTTGGAGCAGTTCTTC
TRBV20-1	TRBD2	-	TRBJ2-1	CSALTSGGNEQFF	TGCAGTGCTCTGACTAGCGGGGGGAATGAGCAGTTCTTC
TRBV15	-	-	TRBJ2-3	CATSIPGGTDTQYF	TGTGCCACCAGCATCCCAGGGGGCACAGATACGCAGTATTTT
TRBV11-2	TRBD2	-	TRBJ2-3	CASSFSGSGNTQYF	TGTGCCAGCAGCTTTAGCGGGTCGGGTAATACGCAGTATTTT
TRBV6-2/TRBV6-3	-	few	TRBJ1-2	CASRTTGQFYGYTF	TGTGCCAGCAGAACCACAGGACAGTTCTATGGCTACACCTTC
TRBV4-1	-	-	TRBJ2-7	CASSQIGGPDEHYF	TGCGCCAGCAGCCAAATCGGAGGCCCGGACGAGCATTACTTC
TRBV29-1	-	many	TRBJ2-7	CSALTGRSYEQYF	TGCAGCGCCCTGACAGGGAGGAGCTACGAGCAGTACTTC
TRBV5-1	-	-	TRBJ1-1	CASSLAYTGRDTEAFF	TGCGCCAGCAGCTTGGCCTATACAGGGAGGGACACTGAAGCTTTCTTT
TRBV20-1	TRBD2	-	TRBJ2-1	CSASSLTSGAYNEQFF	TGCAGTGCGAGCAGCCTGACTAGCGGGGCCTACAATGAGCAGTTCTTC
TRBV4-1	-	-	TRBJ1-2	CASSHPPAYGYTF	TGCGCCAGCAGCCACCCGCCCGCCTATGGCTACACCTTC
TRBV7-9	-	-	TRBJ1-3	CASSLTYGGNTIYF	TGTGCCAGCAGCTTAACCTATGGTGGAAACACCATATATTTT
TRBV5-6	-	-	TRBJ2-3	CASSLEVGLLADTQYF	TGTGCCAGCAGCTTGGAGGTCGGTTTACTAGCAGATACGCAGTATTTT
TRBV11-2	-	many	TRBJ1-3	CASSPLGGRELGNTIYF	TGTGCCAGCAGCCCCCTCGGTGGGCGGGAGCTTGGAAACACCATATATTTT
TRBV13	-	once	TRBJ2-1	CASSHRGADNEQFF	TGTGCCAGCAGTCACCGGGGGGCAGACAATGAGCAGTTCTTC
TRBV18	-	-	TRBJ1-2	CASSPQTSPMTYGYTF	TGTGCCAGCTCACCCCAAACTTCCCCGATGACCTATGGCTACACCTTC
TRBV5-1	TRBD2	many	TRBJ2-5	CASSLGTSGGVETQYF	TGCGCCAGCAGCCTCGGGACTAGCGGAGGGGTGGAGACCCAGTACTTC
TRBV6-9	-	-	TRBJ2-3	CASSYLLQGDRKDTQYF	TGTGCCAGCAGTTACTTGTTGCAGGGAGACAGAAAAGATACGCAGTATTTT
TRBV7-9	-	-	TRBJ1-2	CASSLYGNGYTF	TGTGCCAGCAGCTTATACGGGAACGGCTACACCTTC
TRBV7-3	TRBD2	few	TRBJ2-1	CASSPGLAYEQFF	TGTGCCAGCAGCCCAGGACTAGCTTATGAGCAGTTCTTC
TRBV2	-	-	TRBJ2-3	CASSGSGEDTQYF	TGTGCCAGCAGTGGATCAGGGGAAGACACGCAGTATTTT
TRBV7-9	-	few	TRBJ2-3	CASAPGGAHTQYF	TGTGCCAGCGCTCCAGGGGGGGCACATACGCAGTATTTT